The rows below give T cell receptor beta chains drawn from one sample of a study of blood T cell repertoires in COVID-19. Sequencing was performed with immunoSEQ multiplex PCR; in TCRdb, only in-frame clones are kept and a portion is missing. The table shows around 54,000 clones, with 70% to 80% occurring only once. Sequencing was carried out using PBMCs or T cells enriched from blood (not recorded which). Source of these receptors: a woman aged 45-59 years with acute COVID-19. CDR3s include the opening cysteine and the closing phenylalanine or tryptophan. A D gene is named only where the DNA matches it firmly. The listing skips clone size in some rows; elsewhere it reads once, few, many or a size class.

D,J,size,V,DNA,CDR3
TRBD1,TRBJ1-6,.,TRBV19,TGTGCCAGTAGTCCCCCTCAGGGGGCTTATTCACCCCTCCACTTT,CASSPPQGAYSPLHF
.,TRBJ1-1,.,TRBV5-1,TGCGCCAGCAGCCCCACTACGGCAGGGCCCCAAGAAGCTTTCTTT,CASSPTTAGPQEAFF
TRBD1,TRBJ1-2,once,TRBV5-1,TGCGCCAGCAGCCTCACAAAGGACAGGGATGGCTACACCTTC,CASSLTKDRDGYTF
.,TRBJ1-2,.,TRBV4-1,TGCGCCAGCAGCCAAGATTCCAGGGCTTACTATGGCTACACCTTC,CASSQDSRAYYGYTF
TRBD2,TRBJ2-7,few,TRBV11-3,TGTGCCAGCAGTCTCCGAGCGGGACTCGAGCAGTACTTC,CASSLRAGLEQYF
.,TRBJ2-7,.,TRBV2,TGTGCCAGCAGTAAGACACTTGCCTCCTACGAGCAGTACTTC,CASSKTLASYEQYF
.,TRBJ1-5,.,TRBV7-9,TGTGCCAGCAGCCCCGCGGGTTATAGCAATCAGCCCCAGCATTTT,CASSPAGYSNQPQHF
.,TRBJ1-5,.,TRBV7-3,TGTGCCAGCAGCTCGGGTCGGAATCAGCCCCAGCATTTT,CASSSGRNQPQHF
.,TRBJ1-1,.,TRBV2,TGTGCCAGCAGTGTTTTGGCCCCGAATCACCCTGAAGCTTTCTTT,CASSVLAPNHPEAFF
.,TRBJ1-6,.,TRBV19,TGTGCCACTTCTCCCGGTAGCTCCTATAATTCACCCCTCCACTTT,CATSPGSSYNSPLHF
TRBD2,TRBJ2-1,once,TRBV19,TGTGCCAGTAGTATAGCGCGGGGGGCCAAGTACAATGAGCAGTTCTTC,CASSIARGAKYNEQFF
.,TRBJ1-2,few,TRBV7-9,TGTGCCAGCAGTTTAGACGGGTCAAGGGGCTACACCTTC,CASSLDGSRGYTF
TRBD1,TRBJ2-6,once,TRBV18,TGTGCCAGCTCAGCTACAGGGGGCGGTGGGGCCAACGTCCTGACTTTC,CASSATGGGGANVLTF
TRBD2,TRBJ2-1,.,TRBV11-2,TGTGCCAGCAGCTTAGGGGGACTAGCGGGGCGCGATGAGCAGTTCTTC,CASSLGGLAGRDEQFF
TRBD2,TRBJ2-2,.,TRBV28,TGTGCCAGCAGTAGATCTAGCGGGGGAGCTAACACCGGGGAGCTGTTTTTT,CASSRSSGGANTGELFF
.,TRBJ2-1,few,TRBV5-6,TGTGCCAGCAGCCCGTGGGGCCGGAGCTCCTACAATGAGCAGTTCTTC,CASSPWGRSSYNEQFF
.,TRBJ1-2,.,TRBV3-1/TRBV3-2,TGTGCCAGCAGCCAAGGCAGACAGGTTGCGCATGGCTACACCTTC,CASSQGRQVAHGYTF
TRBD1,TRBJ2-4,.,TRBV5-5,TGTGCCAGCAGCTTGGCCGGGACAGAAAACATTCAGTACTTC,CASSLAGTENIQYF
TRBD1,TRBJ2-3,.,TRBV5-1,TGCGCCAGCAGCTTGGGACAGGGATCAGATACGCAGTATTTT,CASSLGQGSDTQYF
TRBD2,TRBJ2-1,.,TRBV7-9,TGTGCCAGCACCCCCGGGGGGGCCGAAAATGAGCAGTTCTTC,CASTPGGAENEQFF
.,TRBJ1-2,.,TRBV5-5,TGTGCCAGCAGCTTGCGGGTAGCAAGTTCTGGCTACACCTTC,CASSLRVASSGYTF
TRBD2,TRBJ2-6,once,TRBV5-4,TGTGCCAGCAGCTTGGCCGGGGCGGGGGCTGGGGCCAACGTCCTGACTTTC,CASSLAGAGAGANVLTF
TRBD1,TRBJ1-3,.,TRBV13,TGTGCCAGCAGCTTGGGGACAGGGGGGCCCCCGACCTTTGGAAACACCATATATTTT,CASSLGTGGPPTFGNTIYF
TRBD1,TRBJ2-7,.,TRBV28,TGTGCCAGCAGGTCCCCCGGGACAGGGGCCTACGAGCAGTACTTC,CASRSPGTGAYEQYF
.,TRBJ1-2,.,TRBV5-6,TGTGCCAGCAGCCATAATGCGGGGAACTATGGCTACACCTTC,CASSHNAGNYGYTF
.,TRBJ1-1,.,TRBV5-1,TGCGCCAGCCGCCGGCGAATGGGAGACACTGAAGCTTTCTTT,CASRRRMGDTEAFF
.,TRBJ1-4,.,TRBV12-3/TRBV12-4,TGTGCCAGCAGTTTAAACACAGGAGAAAAACTGTTTTTT,CASSLNTGEKLFF
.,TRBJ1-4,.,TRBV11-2,TGTGCCAGCAGCTCAAGGATTAAGGGGAGGGGCGTTAATGAAAAACTGTTTTTT,CASSSRIKGRGVNEKLFF
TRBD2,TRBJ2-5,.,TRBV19,TGTGCCAGTAGCCCGCCGAGGCTAGCGGGGCTGGAAGAGACCCAGTACTTC,CASSPPRLAGLEETQYF
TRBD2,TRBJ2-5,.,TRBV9,TGTGCCAGCAGCTCCCGGACTAGCGGGGGGGGTGAGACCCAGTACTTC,CASSSRTSGGGETQYF
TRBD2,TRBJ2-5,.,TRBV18,TGTGCCAGCTCACCCCGGCGGGGGGAGACCCAGTACTTC,CASSPRRGETQYF
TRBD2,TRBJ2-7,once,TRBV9,TGTGCCAGCAGCGAGGGTAGCGGGGGCGGGGCGAGCTCCTACGAGCAGTACTTC,CASSEGSGGGASSYEQYF
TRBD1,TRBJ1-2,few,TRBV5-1,TGCGCCAGCAGTTTGGGACAGGGTTTTCCCTATGGCTACACCTTC,CASSLGQGFPYGYTF
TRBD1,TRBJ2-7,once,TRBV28,TGTGCCAGCACCCCAGGACAGGGTCGGGGCGAGCAGTACTTC,CASTPGQGRGEQYF
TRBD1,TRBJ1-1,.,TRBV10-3,TGTGCCATCAGTGCTGAGGGGGCGAGGAGCACTGAAGCTTTCTTT,CAISAEGARSTEAFF
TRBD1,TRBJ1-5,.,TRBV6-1,TGTGCCAGCAGTGCTACCTGGACAGGGTACAATCAGCCCCAGCATTTT,CASSATWTGYNQPQHF
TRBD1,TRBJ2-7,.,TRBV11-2,TGTGCCAGCAGCTTGATGGGACAGCCTCCCTACGAGCAGTACTTC,CASSLMGQPPYEQYF
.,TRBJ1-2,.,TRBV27,TGTGCCAGCAGTTTATCCTTTAACAGGGTTTCCTATGGCTACACCTTC,CASSLSFNRVSYGYTF
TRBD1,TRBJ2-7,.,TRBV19,TGTGCCAGTAGTATAGGGGACAGGGACCACGAGCAGTACTTC,CASSIGDRDHEQYF
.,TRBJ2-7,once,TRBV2,TGTGCCAGCAGAATGTCAGGGGTCGAGCAGTACTTC,CASRMSGVEQYF
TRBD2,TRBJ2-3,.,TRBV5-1,TGCGCCAGCAGCTTGGGTACTAGCGGCAAGAGCACAGATACGCAGTATTTT,CASSLGTSGKSTDTQYF
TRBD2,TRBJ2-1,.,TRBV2,TGTGCCAGCAGCCCATATCGGGCGGGGGGCAATGAGCAGTTCTTC,CASSPYRAGGNEQFF
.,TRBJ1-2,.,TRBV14,TGTGCCAGCAGCCAAGATTCCACGCCATGGCTCCCCTATGGCTACACCTTC,CASSQDSTPWLPYGYTF
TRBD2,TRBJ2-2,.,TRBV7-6,TGTGCCAGCAGCCCTCCAAGCGGGACTTTAACCGGGGAGCTGTTTTTT,CASSPPSGTLTGELFF
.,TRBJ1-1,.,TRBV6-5,TGTGCCAGCAGGATGACATTGAACACTGAAGCTTTCTTT,CASRMTLNTEAFF
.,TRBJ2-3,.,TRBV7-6,TGTGCCAGCAGCTTAGAGGCAGGGGAAGATACGCAGTATTTT,CASSLEAGEDTQYF
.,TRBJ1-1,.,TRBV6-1,TGTGCCAGCAGTGAGTGGGACTTAGGGGCTTTCTTT,CASSEWDLGAFF
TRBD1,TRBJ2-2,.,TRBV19,TGTGCCAGTAGTCCCGGGACAGTGAACACCGGGGAGCTGTTTTTT,CASSPGTVNTGELFF
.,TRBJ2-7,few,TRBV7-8,TGTGCCAGCAGCGTGGACACCCTCTACGAGCAGTACTTC,CASSVDTLYEQYF
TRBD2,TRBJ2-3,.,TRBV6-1,TGTGCCAGCAGTGAACATAGCGGGGGGGCGGTAGATACGCAGTATTTT,CASSEHSGGAVDTQYF
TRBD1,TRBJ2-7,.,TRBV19,TGTGCCGCCCGGGACAGGGACTCCTACGAGCAGTACTTC,CAARDRDSYEQYF
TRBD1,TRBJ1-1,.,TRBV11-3,TGTGCCAGCAGCTTAGGAGGGACAGGGGGGAACACTGAAGCTTTCTTT,CASSLGGTGGNTEAFF
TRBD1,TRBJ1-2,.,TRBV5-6,TGTGCCAGCAGCTTACAAGACAGGGCAGGCTATGGCTACACCTTC,CASSLQDRAGYGYTF
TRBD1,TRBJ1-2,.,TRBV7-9,TGTGCCACACAGGGGGCCGATTCTTACTATGGCTACACCTTC,CATQGADSYYGYTF
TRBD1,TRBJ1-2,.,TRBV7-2,TGTGCCAGCAGCTTAAGTGGGGACAGGGGTGGCTATGGCTACACCTTC,CASSLSGDRGGYGYTF